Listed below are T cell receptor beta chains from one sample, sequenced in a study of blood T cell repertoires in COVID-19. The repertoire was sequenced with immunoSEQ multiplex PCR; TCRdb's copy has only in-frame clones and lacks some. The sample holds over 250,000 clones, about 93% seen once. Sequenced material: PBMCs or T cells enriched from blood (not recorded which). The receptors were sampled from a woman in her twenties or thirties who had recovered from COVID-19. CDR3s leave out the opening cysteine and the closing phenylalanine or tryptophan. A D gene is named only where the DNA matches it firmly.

ASREQGAFEQF	TRBD1	TRBV27
ASRPGDGRNEQF	NA	TRBV5-1
ASSPSGYEQY	NA	TRBV27
ASSLFSSNQPQH	NA	TRBV5-6
ASSQVPAPGQGGSPLH	TRBD1	TRBV4-1
ASSLVVRGSSYNEQF	TRBD1	TRBV11-2
ASSLGQGSGYT	TRBD1	TRBV7-2
ASSEGLSEAF	NA	TRBV7-9
ASSISSGSIYEQF	TRBD2	TRBV19
ASSLSASGSDEQY	TRBD2	TRBV28
ARWSSSRDTRTDTQY	NA	TRBV9
ASSPSGRALETQY	TRBD2	TRBV5-8
ASSYADRTKSYGYT	TRBD1	TRBV6-5
ASKEGMRETQY	NA	TRBV5-1
ASRSGHTEAF	NA	TRBV19
ASSEDSGSNTEAF	NA	TRBV6-1
ASSSQATTYEQY	NA	TRBV5-1
ASSQTGTRYEQY	NA	TRBV6-5
ASSRSGGVLSGNTIY	NA	TRBV3-1/TRBV3-2
SVVPSEVGYT	NA	TRBV29-1
ASSLLGQVLQETQY	TRBD1	TRBV28
AISEPRGSRDEQF	NA	TRBV10-3
ATSRDVQRNTIY	NA	TRBV15
ASSATGTGMKTQY	TRBD1	TRBV9
ASRTGDNSPLH	NA	TRBV6-4
ASSRDSNYGYT	NA	TRBV5-1
ASSPRLAGGRLDTQY	TRBD2	TRBV27
ASSLWGAANEKLF	NA	TRBV28
ASSQDLGPTYEQY	NA	TRBV4-2
ASSEAGLSTAEQY	NA	TRBV5-6
ASSGRDRTSGYNEQF	TRBD2	TRBV4-2
SVLRGGETQY	NA	TRBV29-1
ASSPQSSVNTGELF	NA	TRBV18
SVQRMGHNYGYT	NA	TRBV29-1
ASSLSSYNEQF	NA	TRBV27
ASSFSAQGAYGYT	TRBD1	TRBV28
ASSSDRDTEAF	TRBD1	TRBV6-5
ASNRDLVNEQF	NA	TRBV5-4
ASSKGSAGNTIY	NA	TRBV25-1
ATSREEAGVGYT	NA	TRBV15
ASSVAPNTGELF	NA	TRBV9
ASRTGTSGNNEQF	TRBD2	TRBV28
ASSQAGVMYSPLH	NA	TRBV3-1/TRBV3-2
ASSLTGQEGYTGELF	TRBD1	TRBV7-3
SVSRGGTNEKLF	NA	TRBV29-1
ASSYGGSQPQH	NA	TRBV6-2/TRBV6-3
ASSQSVGRVYGYT	NA	TRBV16